This TCR beta chain was identified in a study of cytotoxic CD8 clonotypes in ibrutinib-treated CLL. At the level of the study: Complete response was seen in 2 patients and partial in roughly 25; about twelve progressed and 14 stayed remitted after a median roughly six years.

Study-wide results and caveats: At baseline, clonality was higher than in age-matched healthy donors and correlated with CD8+ counts.

Comments on this clone: Its antigen is still unknown.

The protocol was immunoSEQ multiplex PCR, while the TCRdb copy is restricted to in-frame clones and leaves out a portion. Of fewer than 150,000 clones listed, approximately 81% are singletons. From germline, CDR1 is SQVTM and CDR2 ANQGSEA. This CDR3 comprises 13 residues. V shed 7 bases, J shed 6 bases, and the junction held 4 bases outside the gene matches. The rearrangement uses TRBV29-1 and TRBJ1-6; TRBD1 agrees at 9 bases. Sequencing was performed on PBMCs, taken after 24 months of ibrutinib treatment. The TCR originated in a human donor with chronic lymphocytic leukemia. The CDR3 here is CSAATGGNSPLHF. In DNA, the CDR3 is TGCAGCGCCGCGACAGGGGGTAATTCACCCCTCCACTTT. The entire variable domain, with the rest obtained from reference TRBV29-1 and TRBJ1-6, is as follows: SAVISQKPSRDICQRGTSLTIQCQVDSQVTMMFWYRQQPGQSLTLIATANQGSEATYESGFVIDKFPISRPNLTFSTLTVSNMSPEDSSIYLCSAATGGNSPLHFGNGTRLTVT.